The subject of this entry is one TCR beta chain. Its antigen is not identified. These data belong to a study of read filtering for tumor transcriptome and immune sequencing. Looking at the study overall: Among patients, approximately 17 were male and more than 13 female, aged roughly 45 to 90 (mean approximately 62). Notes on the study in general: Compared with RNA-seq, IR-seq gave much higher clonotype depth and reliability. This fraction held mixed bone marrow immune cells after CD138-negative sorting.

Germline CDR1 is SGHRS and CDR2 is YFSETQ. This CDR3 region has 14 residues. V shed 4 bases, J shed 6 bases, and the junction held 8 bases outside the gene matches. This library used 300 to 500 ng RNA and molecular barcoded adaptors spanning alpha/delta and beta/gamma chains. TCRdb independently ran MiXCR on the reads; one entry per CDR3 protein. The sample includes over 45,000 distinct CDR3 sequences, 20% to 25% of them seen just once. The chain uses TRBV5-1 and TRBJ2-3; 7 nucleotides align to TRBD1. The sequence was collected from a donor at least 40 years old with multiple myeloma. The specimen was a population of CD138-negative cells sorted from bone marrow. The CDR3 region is CASSRDRPPDTQYF. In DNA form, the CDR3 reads TGCGCCAGCAGCCGGGACAGACCCCCTGATACGCAGTATTTT.